The clone carrying this TCR beta chain was found many times. Its antigen is still unknown. The sample is drawn from a study of T cells in Graves' hyperthyroidism and ophthalmopathy. The CDR3 runs to 14 residues. Germline V CDR1 and CDR2: DFQATT, SNEGSKA (reference sequence). Trimming removed 4 bases at V and 3 bases at J, with 15 bases between. The investigators amplified TCR beta CDR3 regions from RNA transcripts. The HTBI primer set was used in a first-round RT-PCR of the TCR CDR3. Via MiXCR, TCRdb re-called the multiplex PCR reads, giving one row per CDR3 protein. The table lists 640,000 or so distinct CDR3 sequences, approximately 15% of them singletons, with about 4% in the top ten. Fresh peripheral blood, 9.5 to 10 ml of it, supplied the PBMCs. Notes on the study in general: Blood also held most thyroid clonotypes expanded beyond 0.001. Ophthalmopathy was distinguished from stable hyperthyroidism by 13 V-J signatures.

The receptor was derived from a woman aged 40 to 49 with Graves' ophthalmopathy. The rearrangement joins TRBV20-1 to TRBJ2-5; D is ambiguous. Sequencing was carried out using blood. CDR3 protein: CSATFGVLEETQYF. CDR3 DNA sequence: TGCAGTGCTACCTTTGGGGTTTTGGAAGAGACCCAGTACTTC.